Below, 8 T cell receptor beta chains from the same sample are listed, as sequenced in a study of shared clonotypes between healthy human individuals. TCRdb's table, derived via immunoSEQ multiplex PCR, lists solely in-frame clones and lacks some. The data hold hundreds of thousands of clones, with approximately 96% observed a single time. As defined, naive CD8 cells were CD45RO-negative and positively selected for CCR7, with terminally differentiated effector memory CD45RA+ cells excluded. The sample comprised naive CD8+ T cells sorted from blood. All receptors derive from a woman aged 25 to 39 in good health.

The genes are TRBV7-9 and TRBJ1-5; D may be TRBD1 (6 bases). CDR1 is SEHNR, CDR2 FQNEAQ, per germline (reference sequence). Trimming took 6 bases from V and 3 from J, leaving 12 bases between them. This CDR3 contains 14 residues. The CDR3 is CASSYSGANQPQHF. CDR3 coding DNA: TGTGCCAGCAGTTACTCAGGGGCCAATCAGCCCCAGCATTTT.

CDR3 sequence: CASTETGELFF. Written as DNA, the CDR3 is TGTGCCAGTACTGAAACCGGGGAGCTGTTTTTT. The rearrangement uses TRBV19 and TRBJ2-2; D not certain. V lost 7 bases and J lost 5, with 5 bases in between. Germline lookup yields CDR1 LNHDA and CDR2 SQIVND (reference sequence). The CDR3 runs 11 residues. The complete variable domain, with remaining parts taken from reference TRBV19 and TRBJ2-2, reads DGGITQSPKYLFRKEGQNVTLSCEQNLNHDAMYWYRQDPGQGLRLIYYSQIVNDFQKGDIAEGYSVSREKKESFPLTVTSAQKNPTAFYLCASTETGELFFGEGSRLTVL.

The chain combines TRBV6-5 with TRBJ1-1; 8 bases agree with TRBD1. V lost 7 bases and J lost 4; bases outside the gene matches: 11. Per germline, CDR1 MNHEY and CDR2 SVGAGI. This CDR3 is built from 15 residues. The CDR3 protein is CASTPDRATFTEAFF. The CDR3 DNA is TGTGCCAGCACTCCGGACAGGGCGACTTTCACTGAAGCTTTCTTT.

The V call is TRBV29-1, the J call TRBJ2-3; no reliable D call. CDR3 length: 14 amino acids. The germline CDR1 and CDR2 sequences are SQVTM and ANQGSEA. With 0 bases removed from V and 2 bases from J, the gap between germline ends came to 9 bases. The CDR3 sequence: CSVEDLGPTDTQYF. The DNA for the CDR3 is TGCAGCGTTGAAGATCTCGGGCCCACAGATACGCAGTATTTT.

V and J are TRBV7-9 and TRBJ2-5; 7 bases line up with TRBD2. This CDR3 comprises 15 residues. Germline V gene data show CDR1 as SEHNR and CDR2 as FQNEAQ (reference sequence). V gave up 5 bases and J gave up 5 bases; unmatched junction bases: 11. The CDR3 here is CASSTTAGFGETQYF. The CDR3 DNA follows: TGTGCCAGCAGCACAACAGCGGGATTTGGGGAGACCCAGTACTTC.

This chain joins TRBV14 and TRBJ2-1; D is ambiguous. Germline values: CDR1 SGHDN, CDR2 FVKESK. This CDR3 has 14 residues. Between the trimmed V and J ends, which lost 0 bases and 1 base, there was a span of 4 bases. The CDR3 bases are TGTGCCAGCAGCCAAGAAAGTTCCTACAATGAGCAGTTCTTC. This codes for CASSQESSYNEQFF.

The chain employs TRBV13 and TRBJ1-5; D ambiguous. Germline V gene data show CDR1 as PRHDT and CDR2 as FYEKMQ (reference sequence). The CDR3 is made up of 13 amino acids. Trimming pared 0 bases from V and 8 bases from J, leaving 8 bases between. CDR3 DNA sequence: TGTGCCAGCAGCTTAGGCCTAGGTAAGCCCCAGCATTTT. Residues: CASSLGLGKPQHF. The whole variable domain, remainder taken from reference TRBV13 and TRBJ1-5, is AAGVIQSPRHLIKEKRETATLKCYPIPRHDTVYWYQQGPGQDPQFLISFYEKMQSDKGSIPDRFSAQQFSDYHSELNMSSLELGDSALYFCASSLGLGKPQHFGDGTRLSIL.

The rearrangement joins TRBV5-1 to TRBJ2-7, with 9 bases lining up with TRBD1. Germline V gene data show CDR1 as SGHRS and CDR2 as YFSETQ. The CDR3 sequence is 17 residues long. Trimming took 4 bases from V and 2 from J; bases not matched to a gene: 13. CDR3 amino acids: CASSPISGTGIAYEQYF. DNA of the CDR3: TGCGCCAGCAGCCCAATATCGGGGACAGGGATCGCCTACGAGCAGTACTTC.